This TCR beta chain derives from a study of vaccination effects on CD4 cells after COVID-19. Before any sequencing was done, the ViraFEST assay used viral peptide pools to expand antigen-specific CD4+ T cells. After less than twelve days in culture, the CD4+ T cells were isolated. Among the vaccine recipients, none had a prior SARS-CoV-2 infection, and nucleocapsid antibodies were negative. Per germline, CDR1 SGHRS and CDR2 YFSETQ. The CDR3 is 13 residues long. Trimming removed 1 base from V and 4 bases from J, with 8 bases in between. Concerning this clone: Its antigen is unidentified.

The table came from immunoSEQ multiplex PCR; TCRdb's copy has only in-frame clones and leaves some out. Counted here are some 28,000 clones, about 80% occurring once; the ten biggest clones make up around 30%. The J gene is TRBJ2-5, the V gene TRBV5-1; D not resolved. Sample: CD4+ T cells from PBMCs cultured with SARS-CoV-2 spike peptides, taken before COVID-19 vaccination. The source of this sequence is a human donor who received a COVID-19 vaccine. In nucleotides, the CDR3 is TGCGCCAGCAGCTTGTACCCGGGAGAGACCCAGTACTTC. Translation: CASSLYPGETQYF.